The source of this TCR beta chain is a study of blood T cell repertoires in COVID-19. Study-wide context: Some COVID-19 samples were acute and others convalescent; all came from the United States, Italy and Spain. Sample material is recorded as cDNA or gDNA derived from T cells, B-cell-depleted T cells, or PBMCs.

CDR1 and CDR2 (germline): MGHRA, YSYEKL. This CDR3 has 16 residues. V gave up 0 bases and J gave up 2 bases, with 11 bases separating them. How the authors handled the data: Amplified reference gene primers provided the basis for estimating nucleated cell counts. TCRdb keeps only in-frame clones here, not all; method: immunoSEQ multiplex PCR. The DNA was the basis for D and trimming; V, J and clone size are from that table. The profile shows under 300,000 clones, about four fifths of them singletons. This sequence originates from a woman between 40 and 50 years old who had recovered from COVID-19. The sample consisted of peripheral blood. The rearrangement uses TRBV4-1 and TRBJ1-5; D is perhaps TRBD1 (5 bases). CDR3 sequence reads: CASSQDVRRGNQPQHF. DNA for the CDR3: TGCGCCAGCAGCCAAGATGTTCGCAGGGGCAATCAGCCCCAGCATTTT.